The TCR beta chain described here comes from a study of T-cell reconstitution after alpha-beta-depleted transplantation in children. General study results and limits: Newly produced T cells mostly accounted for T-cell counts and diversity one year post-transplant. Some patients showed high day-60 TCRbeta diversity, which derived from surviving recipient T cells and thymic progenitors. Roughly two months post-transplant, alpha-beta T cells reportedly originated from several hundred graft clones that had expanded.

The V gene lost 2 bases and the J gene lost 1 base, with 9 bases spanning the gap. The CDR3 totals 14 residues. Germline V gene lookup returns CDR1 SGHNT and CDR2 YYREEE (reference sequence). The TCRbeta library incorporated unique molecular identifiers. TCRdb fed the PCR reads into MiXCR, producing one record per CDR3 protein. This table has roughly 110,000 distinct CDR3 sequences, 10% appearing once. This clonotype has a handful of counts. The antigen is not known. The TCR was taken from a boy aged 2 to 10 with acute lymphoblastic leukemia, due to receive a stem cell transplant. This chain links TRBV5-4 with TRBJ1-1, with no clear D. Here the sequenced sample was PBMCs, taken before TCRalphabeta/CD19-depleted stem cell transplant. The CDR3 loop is CASSLEVTNTEAFF. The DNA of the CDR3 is TGTGCCAGCAGCTTAGAAGTAACGAACACTGAAGCTTTCTTT.